One sample yielded the 6 T cell receptor beta chains listed below, sequenced in a study of T and B cells in COVID-19 patients. Multiplex PCR with BIOMED2 TRB-A/B primer pools amplified TRB rearrangements. TCRdb ran MiXCR on the multiplex PCR reads and lists one entry per CDR3 protein. The sample has 3,500 to 4,500 distinct CDR3 sequences, about 23% seen once; the top ten hold over 15%. TRB was amplified from roughly 250-500 ng of blood genomic DNA. Specimen: blood. These receptors were taken from a human donor with active COVID-19.

This clonotype was seen once. The J gene is TRBJ2-7, the V gene TRBV27, with 9 bases lining up with TRBD2. Germline V gene lookup returns CDR1 MNHEY and CDR2 SMNVEV (reference sequence). CDR3 length equals 15 residues. V lost 9 bases, J lost 0 bases, and 9 bases stayed unmatched. CDR3 nucleotide sequence: TGTGCCAGTCCCCCGGCTAGCGGGAACTCCTACGAGCAGTACTTC. This encodes CASPPASGNSYEQYF.

This clonotype showed up many times. This chain joins TRBV5-1 and TRBJ1-2; D is ambiguous. The germline gives CDR1 SGHRS, CDR2 YFSETQ. The CDR3 totals 11 residues. Trimming shortened V by 6 bases and J by 8 bases, and 11 bases separated the two germline ends. As DNA, the CDR3 is TGCGCCAGCACCGGTATAAGGGGCTACACCTTC. It specifies CASTGIRGYTF.

By share of the sample, this clonotype is medium-sized. V gene TRBV15 combines with J gene TRBJ2-1, with TRBD2 identical over 7 bases. The V gene end was trimmed by 3 bases and the J gene end by 0 bases; junction bases not matched to a gene: 5. The CDR3 has 16 residues. The germline V gene encodes CDR1 LNHNV and CDR2 YYDKDF (reference sequence). The CDR3 nucleotides are TGTGCCACCAGCAGCCCGGGACTATCCTCCTACAATGAGCAGTTCTTC. Translated, it gives CATSSPGLSSYNEQFF.

By share of the sample, this clonotype is medium-sized. This CDR3 reads CASSPPGQMGQGEAFF. DNA for the CDR3: TGTGCCAGCTCACCACCGGGGCAGATGGGTCAAGGTGAAGCTTTCTTT. The chain recombines TRBV18 with TRBJ1-1, with a weak D call TRBD1 (5 bases). V was pared by 0 bases and J by 7 bases, with 18 bases between. The CDR3 extends over 16 amino acids. Germline-derived CDR1 and CDR2 are KGHSH and LQKENI.

To note about this clonotype: Its ends do not fully match the called genes, so a read error is possible. The genes are TRBV2 and TRBJ2-7; D unclear. This CDR3 is 11 amino acids long. CDR1 SNHLY and CDR2 FYNNEI come from the germline V gene. CDR3 sequence (DNA): TGTGCCAGCACAGAATGGCAATTGACCGCCTTC. Translating gives CASTEWQLTAF.

In the case of this clonotype: With a much larger clone just one base away, this may be a read error. The rearrangement links TRBV12-3 or TRBV12-4 to TRBJ2-7, with TRBD2 matching 8 bases. The J segment lost 5 bases and the V segment lost 3 bases, leaving 18 bases of the junction unmatched. The CDR3 sequence is 18 residues long. CDR3 nucleotides: TGTGCCAGCAGTTTTGGGTTAGCGGGGAGCCGGGGTTTACACGAGCAGTACTTC. It codes for CASSFGLAGSRGLHEQYF.